A single sample is the source of the 29 T cell receptor beta chains below, sequenced in a study of blood T cell repertoires in COVID-19. Produced via immunoSEQ multiplex PCR; TCRdb's table is partial and in-frame only. The sample lists 300,000 to 350,000 clones; more than 80% were seen once. Sequences were obtained from peripheral blood. All receptors derive from a woman in her 30s with COVID-19, enrolled during active disease.

The CDR3 DNA is TGTGCCAGCAGCCCCTGGGGGACAGGGTCGGGAGAGACCCAGTACTTC. Translating it yields CASSPWGTGSGETQYF. The chain carries TRBV3-1 (or the pseudogene TRBV3-2) and TRBJ2-5, with 9 bases aligning to TRBD1. Trimming removed 4 bases from V and 4 bases from J; junction bases left unmatched: 10. This CDR3 is built from 16 residues. CDR1 and CDR2 (germline): LGHDT, YNNKEL (reference sequence).

This clone is a singleton in its sample. This sequence joins TRBV19 and TRBJ2-5; no reliable D call. The CDR3 covers 12 residues. Trimming left V 4 bases short and J 3 bases short, with 6 bases between. Per the germline V gene, CDR1 is LNHDA and CDR2 is SQIVND (reference sequence). CDR3 DNA: TGTGCCAGTAGTAGGAGAGAAGAGACCCAGTACTTC. Its translation: CASSRREETQYF.

V gene TRBV7-2 combines with J gene TRBJ1-2; possibly TRBD1 for D (5 bases). V was shortened by 1 base and J by 7 bases, with 10 bases between the two germline ends. The CDR3 covers 13 residues. Germline V gives CDR1 SGHTA, CDR2 FQGNSA. CDR3 residues: CASSLGQGSGYTF. In DNA, the CDR3 is TGTGCCAGCAGCTTAGGCCAGGGCTCTGGCTACACCTTC. The entire variable domain, with the rest obtained from reference TRBV7-2 and TRBJ1-2, is as follows: GAGVSQSPSNKVTEKGKDVELRCDPISGHTALYWYRQSLGQGLEFLIYFQGNSAPDKSGLPSDRFSAERTGGSVSTLTIQRTQQEDSAVYLCASSLGQGSGYTFGSGTRLTVV.

J is TRBJ2-7 and V is TRBV5-1, with 7 nucleotides matching TRBD2. J was trimmed by 1 base and V by 4 bases; bases with no gene match: 5. Germline CDR1 and CDR2: SGHRS and YFSETQ. This CDR3 has 14 amino acids. The CDR3 reads CASSGRERSYEQYF. The CDR3 nucleotides are TGCGCCAGCAGCGGGCGGGAGAGGTCCTACGAGCAGTACTTC.

The J gene is TRBJ1-2, the V gene TRBV6-5, with 8 bases matching TRBD1. From germline, CDR1 is MNHEY and CDR2 SVGAGI. The CDR3 loop spans 15 amino acids. With V trimmed by 7 bases and J by 6 bases, 13 bases remained unmatched. The DNA of the CDR3 is TGTGCCAGCAAAAAATTGGTGGACAGGGCGAATGGCTACACCTTC. Translated, it gives CASKKLVDRANGYTF.

The rearrangement links TRBV9 to TRBJ2-2; D perhaps matches TRBD1 (5 bases). In germline, CDR1 is SGDLS, CDR2 YYNGEE. V lost 2 bases and J 1 base, leaving 9 bases between the germline ends. CDR3 length equals 15 residues. CDR3 nucleotides: TGTGCCAGCAGCGTTGCTACAGGGAACACCGGGGAGCTGTTTTTT. Its protein is CASSVATGNTGELFF.

The chain recombines TRBV28 with TRBJ2-7; TRBD1 matches at 8 bases. This CDR3 contains 15 residues. The germline V gene has CDR1 MDHEN and CDR2 SYDVKM. Trimming took 6 bases from V and 1 from J; bases not matched to a gene: 8. As DNA, the CDR3 is TGTGCCAGCAGCCTGACCCGGGACAGGTCCTACGAGCAGTACTTC. It yields the protein CASSLTRDRSYEQYF. Combining the CDR3 with reference TRBV28 and TRBJ2-7 gives the whole variable domain DVKVTQSSRYLVKRTGEKVFLECVQDMDHENMFWYRQDPGLGLRLIYFSYDVKMKEKGDIPEGYSVSREKKERFSLILESASTNQTSMYLCASSLTRDRSYEQYFGPGTRLTVT.

V is TRBV24-1 and J is TRBJ2-5; a possible D gene is TRBD2 (6 bases). V was trimmed by 4 bases and J by 5 bases, leaving 16 bases between them. The CDR3 extends over 15 amino acids. The V gene's germline CDR1 is KGHDR and CDR2 SFDVKD. This CDR3 reads CATSERRGWVETQYF. Written as DNA, the CDR3 is TGTGCCACCAGTGAGCGACGGGGGTGGGTCGAGACCCAGTACTTC.

This sequence joins TRBV13 and TRBJ2-7; 13 bases are a match to TRBD2. The CDR3 runs 16 residues. Germline CDR1 is PRHDT and CDR2 is FYEKMQ (reference sequence). V gave up 5 bases and J gave up 1 base; unmatched junction bases: 5. The CDR3, as DNA: TGTGCCAGCAGCCAAGGGACTAGCGGGGCTTCCTACGAGCAGTACTTC. It codes for CASSQGTSGASYEQYF.

The V and J genes are TRBV19 and TRBJ1-5; TRBD1 matches 9 bases. CDR1 and CDR2 from the germline V gene are LNHDA and SQIVND (reference sequence). V trimming: 3 bases; J trimming: 6 bases; junction bases outside the gene matches: 9. The CDR3 consists of 16 residues. The CDR3 sequence is CASSMGHRGLGQPQHF. CDR3 nucleotides: TGTGCCAGTAGTATGGGTCACAGGGGGCTAGGTCAGCCCCAGCATTTT.

This chain links TRBV6-6 with TRBJ1-4, with 8 bases matching TRBD1. The V gene's germline CDR1 is MNHNY and CDR2 SVGAGI (reference sequence). The V gene end was trimmed by 5 bases and the J gene end by 6 bases; junction bases not matched to a gene: 8. The CDR3 is made up of 15 amino acids. For the CDR3, the DNA is TGTGCCAGCAGTACCACAGGGGGTGGAGATGAAAAACTGTTTTTT. Amino acids: CASSTTGGGDEKLFF.

The chain uses TRBV6-5 and TRBJ1-4, with D perhaps TRBD1 (6 bases). Germline V gene sequence: CDR1 MNHEY, CDR2 SVGAGI. V dropped 6 bases and J dropped 5 bases, with 10 bases sitting between them. This CDR3 spans 13 amino acids. The CDR3 protein is CASSRDINEKLFF. The CDR3 nucleotides are TGTGCCAGCAGCCGGGACATAAATGAAAAACTGTTTTTT.

The sample holds one count of this clone. The CDR3 coding sequence is TGTGCCAGCAGCCGTACAGCGGAGAGAATCTATGGCTACACCTTC. As protein: CASSRTAERIYGYTF. This rearrangement joins TRBV11-3 to TRBJ1-2; D is uncertain. The CDR3 spans 15 residues. Germline values: CDR1 SGHNT, CDR2 YENEEA. The V end lost 5 bases, the J end lost 4 bases, and 17 bases lay between the germline ends.

CDR3 sequence reads: CASRSGRLYEQFF. The CDR3 DNA reads TGTGCCAGCAGGAGCGGGAGGCTCTATGAGCAGTTCTTC. This sequence joins TRBV9 and TRBJ2-1; 9 positions agree with TRBD2. Germline V gives CDR1 SGDLS, CDR2 YYNGEE. The CDR3 length is 13 residues. Germline trimming cut 5 bases from V and 8 bases from J; bases unmatched to any gene: 5.

This clone appeared a single time. The chain uses TRBV28 and TRBJ1-2; possible D gene TRBD1, 6 bases. Germline V lookup: CDR1 MDHEN, CDR2 SYDVKM. The V end lost 3 bases, the J end lost 0 bases, and 11 bases lay between the germline ends. The length of the CDR3 is 15 residues. The CDR3 protein is CASSFWGRANYGYTF. The CDR3 DNA follows: TGTGCCAGCAGTTTCTGGGGGCGGGCTAACTATGGCTACACCTTC.

This chain connects TRBV13 to TRBJ2-1, with a possible D match to TRBD2 (5 bases). The V end was cut by 3 bases, the J end by 13 bases, with 13 bases between. Germline V lookup: CDR1 PRHDT, CDR2 FYEKMQ (reference sequence). This CDR3 spans 12 amino acids. The CDR3 DNA is TGTGCCAGCAGCTTGGTCGGGGATTATCAGTTCTTC. Translation gives CASSLVGDYQFF.

This chain connects TRBV30 to TRBJ2-1; 8 nucleotides match TRBD2. Germline trimming cut 4 bases from V and 7 bases from J; bases unmatched to any gene: 6. Per germline, CDR1 GTSNPN and CDR2 SVGIG (reference sequence). There are 13 residues in the CDR3. This chain's CDR3 is CAWNAGTSNEQFF. The CDR3 region has the DNA TGTGCCTGGAATGCCGGGACTAGTAATGAGCAGTTCTTC.

The chain has TRBV9 and TRBJ2-2, with a weak D call TRBD2 (5 bases). The CDR3 spans 14 residues. Germline CDR1 is SGDLS and CDR2 is YYNGEE. V lost 5 bases, J lost 1 base, and 9 bases lay in between. CDR3 sequence (DNA): TGTGCCAGCAGTTTAGCGCGGAACACCGGGGAGCTGTTTTTT. It is translated as CASSLARNTGELFF.

The rearrangement joins TRBV24-1 to TRBJ1-5, with a tentative D call TRBD1 (5 bases). This CDR3 spans 12 amino acids. Germline V gene lookup returns CDR1 KGHDR and CDR2 SFDVKD. Between the trimmed V and J ends, which lost 3 bases and 9 bases, there was a span of 8 bases. The CDR3 nucleotides read TGTGCCACCAGTGATGGGGGGAGGCCCCAGCATTTT. This gives the protein CATSDGGRPQHF.

This clone was seen only a few times. This chain joins TRBV7-9 and TRBJ1-5; no firm D call. CDR3 length equals 14 residues. Trimming removed 4 bases from V and 7 bases from J, with 14 bases in between. Germline V CDR1 and CDR2: SEHNR, FQNEAQ (reference sequence). The CDR3 DNA reads TGTGCCAGCAGCTCCCCCGAGTCCGGGCAGCCCCAGCATTTT. Translated, it gives CASSSPESGQPQHF.

The chain couples TRBV30 to TRBJ2-1, with 7 nucleotides matching TRBD2. From germline, CDR1 is GTSNPN and CDR2 SVGIG (reference sequence). The trim removed 8 bases at V and 7 bases at J, leaving 14 bases unmatched. CDR3 size: 14 residues. The CDR3 reads CAGTNPARPNEQFF. The CDR3 DNA follows: TGTGCCGGGACTAACCCGGCTAGGCCTAATGAGCAGTTCTTC.

Concerning this clone itself: Other DNA sequences from this sample encode an identical CDR3 as well. This chain links TRBV24-1 with TRBJ2-7, with D hard to call. V lost 4 bases and J 4 bases, leaving 4 bases between the germline ends. The CDR3 is made up of 11 amino acids. Germline V CDR1 and CDR2: KGHDR, SFDVKD. The CDR3 here is CATSDRYEQYF. In nucleotides, the CDR3 is TGTGCCACCAGTGACAGGTACGAGCAGTACTTC.

The chain employs TRBV27 and TRBJ2-7; TRBD2 matches 7 bases. The germline gives CDR1 MNHEY, CDR2 SMNVEV (reference sequence). After removal of 7 bases from V and 5 bases from J, the junction contained 8 bases not matched to a gene. This CDR3 has 13 residues. CDR3 sequence (DNA): TGTGCCAGCAAGATCGGGGGGAGTCACGAGCAGTACTTC. Translating it yields CASKIGGSHEQYF.

The V call is TRBV18, the J call TRBJ1-2; 8 bases are a match to TRBD1. J was trimmed by 4 bases and V by 1 base; bases with no gene match: 5. CDR3 length equals 15 residues. Germline CDR1 KGHSH, CDR2 LQKENI. CDR3 coding DNA: TGTGCCAGCTCACCACGGCAGGGGGCTGGCTATGGCTACACCTTC. Protein sequence: CASSPRQGAGYGYTF.

The chain employs TRBV19 and TRBJ2-2, with 11 positions matching TRBD2. The CDR3 contains 17 residues. Per germline, CDR1 LNHDA and CDR2 SQIVND (reference sequence). V lost 10 bases, J lost 2 bases, and 12 bases stayed unmatched. This CDR3 reads CATLRALAGGNTGELFF. Here the CDR3 DNA reads TGTGCCACACTAAGGGCGCTAGCGGGAGGTAACACCGGGGAGCTGTTTTTT.

This clone was seen ten or more times. This sequence joins TRBV27 and TRBJ2-1, with TRBD1 as a possible D gene (5 bases). Germline CDR1 and CDR2: MNHEY and SMNVEV (reference sequence). V lost 3 bases to trimming and J lost 5 bases, with 17 bases between them. This CDR3 has 16 amino acids. The CDR3 is CASSFAGMGLHNEQFF. Written as DNA, the CDR3 is TGTGCCAGCAGTTTTGCTGGTATGGGGCTACACAATGAGCAGTTCTTC.

The chain employs TRBV18 and TRBJ2-7, with 7 bases aligning to TRBD1. CDR1 KGHSH and CDR2 LQKENI come from the germline V gene. This CDR3 comprises 16 residues. V was clipped by 0 bases and J by 5 bases; unmatched bases: 10. Here the CDR3 DNA reads TGTGCCAGCTCACCACCGATTGGACAGGCTCGCGACGAGCAGTACTTC. It codes for CASSPPIGQARDEQYF.

The rearrangement links TRBV11-2 to TRBJ2-1; 13 bases map to TRBD2. J lost 0 bases, V lost 5 bases, and 7 bases had no gene match. Germline CDR1 reads SGHAT; CDR2 reads FQNNGV. This CDR3 is 18 amino acids long. The CDR3 nucleotides read TGTGCCAGCAGCCCGGGACTAGCGGGGACCAGCTCCTACAATGAGCAGTTCTTC. Translated, it gives CASSPGLAGTSSYNEQFF.

Written as DNA, the CDR3 is TGCGCCAGCAGCCAACTGACAGGTTTACAAGAGACCCAGTACTTC. Translation gives CASSQLTGLQETQYF. This chain uses TRBV4-1 with TRBJ2-5; maybe TRBD1 (6 bases). Trimming took 2 bases from V and 2 from J, leaving 12 bases between them. Per germline, CDR1 MGHRA and CDR2 YSYEKL. This CDR3 is built from 15 residues.